This T cell receptor beta chain was captured by sequencing in a study of shared clonotypes between healthy human individuals. Study outcomes and limitations: A reduction in generation probabilities was seen for non-shared clonotypes relative to those shared by all four donors.

The CDR3 totals 17 residues. V shed 1 base and J 7 bases; nucleotides not matched to a gene: 13. Looked up from germline, CDR1 is SGHTA and CDR2 is FQGNSA. Sequencing used immunoSEQ multiplex PCR; TCRdb keeps in-frame clones, though not all of them. Among 2 million or so clones listed, 85% to 95% were seen once. Remarks on this clone: Its antigen is not identified.

The rearrangement links TRBV7-2 to TRBJ2-1, with 7 bases lining up with TRBD2. The sequence came from a man aged 18 to 30 in good health. Specimen: naive CD4+ T cells sorted from blood. The subset: CD45RA+ positively selected. The CDR3 DNA reads TGTGCCAGCAGCTTAGTGATCGGGCGGGAGTTATGGAATGAGCAGTTCTTC. Translating it yields CASSLVIGRELWNEQFF. The full variable domain, in which reference TRBV7-2 and TRBJ2-1 provide the parts outside the CDR3, is GAGVSQSPSNKVTEKGKDVELRCDPISGHTALYWYRQSLGQGLEFLIYFQGNSAPDKSGLPSDRFSAERTGGSVSTLTIQRTQQEDSAVYLCASSLVIGRELWNEQFFGPGTRLTVL.